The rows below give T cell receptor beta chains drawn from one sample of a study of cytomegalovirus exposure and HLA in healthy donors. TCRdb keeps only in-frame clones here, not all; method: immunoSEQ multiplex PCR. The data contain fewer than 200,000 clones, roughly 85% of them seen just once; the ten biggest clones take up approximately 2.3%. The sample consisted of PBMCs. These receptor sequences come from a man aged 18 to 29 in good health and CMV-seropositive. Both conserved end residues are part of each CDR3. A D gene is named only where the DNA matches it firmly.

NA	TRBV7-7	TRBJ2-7	TGTGCCAGCAGCTTAGGGACAACCTACGAGCAGTACTTC	CASSLGTTYEQYF
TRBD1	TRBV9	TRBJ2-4	TGTGCCAGCAGCAGAGGACAGGGAAACATTCAGTACTTC	CASSRGQGNIQYF
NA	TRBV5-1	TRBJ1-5	TGCGCCAGCAGCTTGGCACCGGGGGATCAGCCCCAGCATTTT	CASSLAPGDQPQHF
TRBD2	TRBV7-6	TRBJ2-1	TGTGCCAGCAGCTTCAGGCGCGGGGGGCTAAACAATGAGCAGTTCTTC	CASSFRRGGLNNEQFF
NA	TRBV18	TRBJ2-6	TGTGCCAGCTCACCCGGGACTTGGGCGATCGGCTCTGGGGCCAACGTCCTGACTTTC	CASSPGTWAIGSGANVLTF
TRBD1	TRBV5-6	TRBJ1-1	TGTGCCAGCAGCCTGGGACCCGTTGTCGACAGGGGAGCTTTCTTT	CASSLGPVVDRGAFF
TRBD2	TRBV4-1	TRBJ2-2	TGCGCCAGCAGCCAAGAAGGCGGGGGGGCTGTCACCGGGGAGCTGTTTTTT	CASSQEGGGAVTGELFF
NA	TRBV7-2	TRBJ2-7	TGTGCCAGCAGCTTAGCCCCCCGGGTTCAATACGAGCAGTACTTC	CASSLAPRVQYEQYF
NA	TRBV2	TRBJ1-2	TGTGCCAGCACCGGGGTGTCGGGGAATGGCTACACCTTC	CASTGVSGNGYTF
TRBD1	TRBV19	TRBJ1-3	TGTGCCGTCGGGACAGGTCAAGGAAACACCATATATTTT	CAVGTGQGNTIYF
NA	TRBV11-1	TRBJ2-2	TGTGCCAGCAGCTTTGGAGGGGCAACCGGGGAGCTGTTTTTT	CASSFGGATGELFF